This T cell receptor beta chain was identified during a study of blood T cell repertoires in COVID-19. Using immunoSEQ multiplex PCR, the repertoire was profiled, and TCRdb retains in-frame clones only, with some absent. The table shows some 150,000 clones, with approximately 90% occurring only once. Trimming stripped 1 base from V and 0 bases from J, with 6 bases between. Germline V gene lookup returns CDR1 LNHNV and CDR2 YYDKDF (reference sequence). The CDR3 loop spans 14 amino acids. Material: peripheral blood. The sequence was collected from a man aged 18 to 30 with active or convalescent COVID-19. The chain employs TRBV15 and TRBJ1-2, with no clear D. CDR3 protein: CATSRGGSNYGYTF. Written as DNA, the CDR3 is TGTGCCACCAGCAGAGGAGGTTCTAACTATGGCTACACCTTC. Drawing the rest from reference TRBV15 and TRBJ1-2, the complete variable domain is DAMVIQNPRYQVTQFGKPVTLSCSQTLNHNVMYWYQQKSSQAPKLLFHYYDKDFNNEADTPDNFQSRRPNTSFCFLDIRSPGLGDTAMYLCATSRGGSNYGYTFGSGTRLTVV.